This T cell receptor beta chain was recovered during a study of T cell changes during pregnancy in multiple sclerosis. This CDR3 spans 14 amino acids. In germline, CDR1 is SGHRS, CDR2 YFSETQ. V shed 4 bases, J shed 3 bases, and the junction held 7 bases outside the gene matches. Only in-frame clones appear in the TCRdb table, and some are missing; sequencing was by immunoSEQ multiplex PCR. In the table there are more than 55,000 clones, around 91% of which are singletons. The J gene is TRBJ2-7, the V gene TRBV5-1; 7 nucleotides align to TRBD1. This receptor was taken from a female donor in good health, enrolled as a control in a pregnancy study. This material consisted of peripheral blood, taken in the third trimester of pregnancy. CDR3 nucleotide sequence: TGCGCCAGCAGCACCGGCCCAGGGGGCTACGAGCAGTACTTC. Protein product: CASSTGPGGYEQYF.